This T cell receptor (beta chain) was found in a study of shared clonotypes between healthy human individuals. On the study more broadly: A few men and a couple of women, aged 18 to 49, were donors. General study results and limits: Enrolling few donors narrowed the genetic and exposure-history diversity that was represented.

Produced via immunoSEQ multiplex PCR; TCRdb's table is partial and in-frame only. The data contain roughly 2,500,000 clones, approximately 93% of them seen just once; the ten biggest clones take up around 0.4%. About this clone: The antigen is not known.

Among the donors, all were Caucasian adults who lived in Nashville, Tennessee. This CDR3 has 15 residues. V was clipped by 0 bases and J by 6 bases, with 14 bases between them. From germline, CDR1 is SGHRS and CDR2 YFSETQ. The specimen was naive CD4+ T cells from PBMCs. As for subset: CD45RA+ positively selected. The receptor was derived from a man aged 18 to 30 in good health. Some clones in this sample may be carry-over from other donors' samples. V is TRBV5-1 and J is TRBJ2-3; D unclear. CDR3 protein: CASSLGTPTHDTQYF. The CDR3 coding sequence is TGCGCCAGCAGCTTGGGGACCCCCACTCACGATACGCAGTATTTT.